This T cell receptor beta chain appears in the sequencing data of a study of blood T cell repertoires in COVID-19. The assay was immunoSEQ multiplex PCR, and TCRdb's table has in-frame clones only and misses some. The table includes about 160,000 clones, 65% to 90% detected once. V was clipped by 5 bases and J by 0 bases, with 8 bases between them. Per the germline V gene, CDR1 is PRHDT and CDR2 is FYEKMQ (reference sequence). The CDR3 is 14 residues long. The sequencing sample was made of peripheral blood. This sequence joins TRBV13 and TRBJ2-1; D gene ambiguous. The receptor was isolated from a woman in her thirties or forties with COVID-19, enrolled during active disease. The CDR3 sequence: CASSIRSSYNEQFF. CDR3 bases: TGTGCCAGCAGCATTAGGAGCTCCTACAATGAGCAGTTCTTC.